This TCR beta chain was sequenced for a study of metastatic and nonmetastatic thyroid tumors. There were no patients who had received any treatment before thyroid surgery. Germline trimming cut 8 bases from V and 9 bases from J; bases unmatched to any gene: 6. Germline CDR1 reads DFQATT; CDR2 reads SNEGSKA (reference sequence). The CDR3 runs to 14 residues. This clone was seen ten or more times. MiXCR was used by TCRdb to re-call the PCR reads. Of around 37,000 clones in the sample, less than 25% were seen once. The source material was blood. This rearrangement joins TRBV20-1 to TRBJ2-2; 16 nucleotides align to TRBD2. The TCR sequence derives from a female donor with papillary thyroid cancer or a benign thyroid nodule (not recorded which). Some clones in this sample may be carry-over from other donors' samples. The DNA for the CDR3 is TGCAGTCCCATGGGACTAGCGGGAGGGCGGGAGCTGTTTTTT. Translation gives CSPMGLAGGRELFF.